This T cell receptor (beta chain) stems from a study of shared clonotypes between healthy human individuals. CDR1 and CDR2 (germline): GTSNPN, SVGIG (reference sequence). V was trimmed by 3 bases and J by 7 bases, leaving 21 bases between them. The CDR3 extends over 15 amino acids. Generated by immunoSEQ multiplex PCR, the TCRdb table keeps only in-frame clones and is missing some. The table records 2 million to 2.5 million clones, approximately 96% of them present only once. The specimen sequenced was naive CD4+ T cells sorted from blood. Stated subset: CD45RA+ positively selected. The clonotype was recovered from a man aged 18 to 35 in good health. The V gene is TRBV30, the J gene TRBJ1-1, with a tentative D call TRBD1 (5 bases). CDR3 loop: CAWRWPTLGQGEAFF. The CDR3 region has the DNA TGTGCCTGGAGATGGCCCACGTTGGGGCAGGGTGAAGCTTTCTTT.